The present TCR beta chain was sequenced within a study of CD8 T cells in ankylosing spondylitis. 5'-RACE, quantitative and with molecular barcodes, yielded the TCR beta libraries. TCRdb reanalysed the 5' RACE reads using MiXCR and keeps one entry per CDR3 protein. The table lists approximately 220,000 distinct CDR3 sequences, 25% to 30% of them singletons. With 7 bases removed from V and 5 bases from J, the gap between germline ends came to 12 bases. CDR1 SQVTM and CDR2 ANQGSEA come from the germline V gene. The CDR3 runs 11 residues. The sample holds many counts of this clonotype. The antigen remains unidentified. Study-wide points: Seemingly characteristic of ankylosing spondylitis blood was a TCR beta motif consisting of about 8 highly homologous variants.

V and J are TRBV29-1 and TRBJ2-7, with TRBD1 as a possible D gene (5 bases). This TCR derives from a male donor with ankylosing spondylitis or in good health (not recorded which). Sample: blood, either unsorted or a sorted T cell fraction (not recorded which). The CDR3 region has the DNA TGCAGCGCAGGGAATGGAGACGAGCAGTACTTC. Translated, it gives CSAGNGDEQYF.